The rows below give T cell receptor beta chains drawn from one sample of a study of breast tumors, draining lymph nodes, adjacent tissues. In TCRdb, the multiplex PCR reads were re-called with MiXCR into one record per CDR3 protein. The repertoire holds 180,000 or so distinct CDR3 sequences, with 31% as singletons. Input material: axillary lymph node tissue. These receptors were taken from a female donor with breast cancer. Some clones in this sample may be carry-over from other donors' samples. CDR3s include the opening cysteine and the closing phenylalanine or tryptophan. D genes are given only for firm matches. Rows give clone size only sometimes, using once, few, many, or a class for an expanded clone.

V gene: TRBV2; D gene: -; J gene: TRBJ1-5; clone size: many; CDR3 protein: CASSEGINQPQHF; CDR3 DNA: TGTGCCAGCAGTGAGGGTATTAATCAGCCCCAGCATTTT
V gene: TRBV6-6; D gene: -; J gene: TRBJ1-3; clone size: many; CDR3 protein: CASSSYPASPTIYF; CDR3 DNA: TGTGCCAGCAGTTCGTACCCGGCCTCGCCCACCATATATTTT
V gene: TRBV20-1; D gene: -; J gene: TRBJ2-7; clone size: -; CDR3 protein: CSAGTGSYEQYF; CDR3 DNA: TGCAGTGCTGGGACGGGAAGCTACGAGCAGTACTTC
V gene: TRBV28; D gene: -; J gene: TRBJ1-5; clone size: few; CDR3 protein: CASSWDRRSNQPQHF; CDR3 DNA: TGTGCCAGCAGTTGGGACCGCCGATCCAATCAGCCCCAGCATTTT
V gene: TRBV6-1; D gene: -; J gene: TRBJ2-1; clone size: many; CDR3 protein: CASSGLLTTYNEQFF; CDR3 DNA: TGTGCCAGCAGTGGTTTACTAACCACCTACAATGAGCAGTTCTTC
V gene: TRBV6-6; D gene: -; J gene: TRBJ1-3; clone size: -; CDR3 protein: CASSYSGQLGGNTIYF; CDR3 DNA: TGTGCCAGCAGTTACTCAGGACAGCTTGGGGGAAACACCATATATTTT
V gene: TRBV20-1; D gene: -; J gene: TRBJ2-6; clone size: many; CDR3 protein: CSARDRGAKGANVLTF; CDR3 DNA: TGCAGTGCTAGAGATCGGGGGGCAAAAGGGGCCAACGTCCTGACTTTC
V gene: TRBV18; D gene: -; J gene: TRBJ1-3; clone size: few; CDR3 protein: CASSPASGGRSSGNTIYF; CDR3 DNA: TGTGCCAGCTCACCGGCTTCGGGAGGCCGGAGCTCTGGAAACACCATATATTTT
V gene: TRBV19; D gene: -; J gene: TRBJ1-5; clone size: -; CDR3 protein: CASGIAQGNQPQHF; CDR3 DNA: TGTGCCAGTGGTATAGCTCAGGGCAATCAGCCCCAGCATTTT
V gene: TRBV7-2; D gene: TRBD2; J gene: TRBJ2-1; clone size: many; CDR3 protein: CASSPGGAGNEQFF; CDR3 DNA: TGTGCCAGCAGTCCCGGGGGGGCCGGAAATGAGCAGTTCTTC